The rows below give T cell receptor beta chains drawn from one sample of a study of cytomegalovirus exposure and HLA in healthy donors. TCRdb's table, derived via immunoSEQ multiplex PCR, lists solely in-frame clones and lacks some. Of fewer than 250,000 clones listed, more than 75% were seen once; the top ten hold almost 1.5%. Specimen: PBMCs. These receptors were collected from a woman under 30 in good health and CMV-seronegative. CDR3s include the opening cysteine and the closing phenylalanine or tryptophan. A D gene is named only where the DNA matches it firmly. Clone size, where shown, is once, few, many, or a class for clones that have expanded.

clone_size	v_call	j_call	d_call	cdr3_nt	cdr3_aa
.	TRBV29-1	TRBJ2-6	.	TGCAGCGTTGATGGGCCTGGGGCCAACGTCCTGACTTTC	CSVDGPGANVLTF
.	TRBV2	TRBJ2-3	.	TGTGCCAGCACTACCCAGGGGCAGGCCACAGATACGCAGTATTTT	CASTTQGQATDTQYF
.	TRBV4-2	TRBJ2-7	.	TGTGCCAGCAGCCCCCCGGGATTTCCCTACGAGCAGTACTTC	CASSPPGFPYEQYF
.	TRBV21-1	TRBJ2-7	.	TGTGCCAGCAGCCGTGACAGGGCTGGGAGCTCCTACGAGCAGTACTTC	CASSRDRAGSSYEQYF
.	TRBV30	TRBJ2-6	.	TGTGCCTGGCTCTCTGGGGCCAACGTCCTGACTTTC	CAWLSGANVLTF
.	TRBV27	TRBJ1-1	.	TGTGCCAGCAGTTTCGGGTGGGACACTGAAGCTTTCTTT	CASSFGWDTEAFF
.	TRBV19	TRBJ1-5	.	TGTGCCAGTAGTATATTACAGGCAAATCAGCCCCAGCATTTT	CASSILQANQPQHF
once	TRBV5-6	TRBJ2-3	TRBD1	TGTGCCAGCAGCTTGATGACAGGGGACACAGATACGCAGTATTTT	CASSLMTGDTDTQYF
.	TRBV19	TRBJ2-5	TRBD1	TGTGCCAGTAGAGAACAGGGGGCGCCAGAGACCCAGTACTTC	CASREQGAPETQYF
.	TRBV27	TRBJ2-7	.	TGTGCCAGCAGGGACAGAAACATAATTACTTACGAGCAGTACTTC	CASRDRNIITYEQYF
.	TRBV7-6	TRBJ2-3	TRBD1	TGTGCCAGCAGCTCCTGGGGACAGGGGGCATTGGATACGCAGTATTTT	CASSSWGQGALDTQYF
.	TRBV30	TRBJ2-3	TRBD1	TGTGCCTGGGGTTTCGACAGGGGGCCCACAGATACGCAGTATTTT	CAWGFDRGPTDTQYF
.	TRBV2	TRBJ1-5	TRBD1	TGTGCCAGCAGTGAAGCGGGGGGACAGGGAGGCAATCAGCCCCAGCATTTT	CASSEAGGQGGNQPQHF
.	TRBV7-2	TRBJ1-2	TRBD1	TGTGCCAGCAGCTCCCAGACAGGGTGGTATGGCTACACCTTC	CASSSQTGWYGYTF
once	TRBV6-1	TRBJ1-5	TRBD1	TGTGCCAGCAGTGAGTTCCGGACAGGGGTTCAGCCCCAGCATTTT	CASSEFRTGVQPQHF
.	TRBV6-1	TRBJ2-5	.	TGTGCCAGCAGTCTCTGGCAGAAGCAAGAGACCCAGTACTTC	CASSLWQKQETQYF
.	TRBV30	TRBJ1-2	.	TGTGCCTGGAGTGGACATGCTAACGCTAACTATGGCTACACCTTC	CAWSGHANANYGYTF
once	TRBV10-2	TRBJ1-6	.	TGCGCCAGCAGTGTACAGAGCTCCTATAATTCACCCCTCCACTTT	CASSVQSSYNSPLHF
.	TRBV28	TRBJ2-7	TRBD1	TGTGCCAGCAGTTCTGTAGGAGGGACAGGGTTCTACGAGCAGTACTTC	CASSSVGGTGFYEQYF
.	TRBV5-4	TRBJ1-1	TRBD1	TGTGCCAGCAGCGTGGGACAGGGTATTGAAGCTTTCTTT	CASSVGQGIEAFF
.	TRBV14	TRBJ1-2	TRBD1	TGTGCCAGCAGCCAAGATTGGGGACAGATTTCGACGGGCTACACCTTC	CASSQDWGQISTGYTF
.	TRBV6-5	TRBJ2-7	TRBD1	TGTGCCAGCAGGTCGGGACAGGGAAGAGCGCAGTACTTC	CASRSGQGRAQYF
.	TRBV6-5	TRBJ1-2	TRBD1	TGTGCCAGCAGTTCCAGGGGGCTCGGCTATGGCTACACCTTC	CASSSRGLGYGYTF
.	TRBV10-3	TRBJ2-7	.	TGTGCCATCAGTGAGATTACTGACTCCTACGAGCAGTACTTC	CAISEITDSYEQYF
.	TRBV30	TRBJ1-2	.	TGTGCCTGGAGCCCAAACCAGGGAAACTATGGCTACACCTTC	CAWSPNQGNYGYTF
.	TRBV5-5	TRBJ1-2	TRBD1	TGTGCCAGCAGCTACAGGACAGGGGGAAACTATGGCTACACCTTC	CASSYRTGGNYGYTF
.	TRBV6-5	TRBJ1-1	.	TGTGCCAGCAGTTCTCAGGGGCGGAACACTGAAGCTTTCTTT	CASSSQGRNTEAFF
.	TRBV6-6	TRBJ2-7	.	TGTGCCAGCAGTCCGCAGACTCCAGTCTACGAGCAGTACTTC	CASSPQTPVYEQYF
.	TRBV10-3	TRBJ2-7	TRBD1	TGTGCCATCAGGAAGGACAGGGGGCTCGAGAACGAGCAGTACTTC	CAIRKDRGLENEQYF
.	TRBV19	TRBJ2-5	.	TGTGCCAGTAGTATTCGGCAGGGTTCGGAGACCCAGTACTTC	CASSIRQGSETQYF
.	TRBV4-2	TRBJ1-4	TRBD1	TGTGCCAGCAGCCAAGCAACAAACAGGGGGTTTGAAAAACTGTTTTTT	CASSQATNRGFEKLFF
.	TRBV5-1	TRBJ2-7	.	TGCGCCAGCAGCGGGGGGGCCTACAGAGGACGTTACGAGCAGTACTTC	CASSGGAYRGRYEQYF
.	TRBV4-1	TRBJ1-2	.	TGCGCCAGCAGCCGATCTCCTCTTGGAGCTAACTATGGCTACACCTTC	CASSRSPLGANYGYTF
.	TRBV30	TRBJ2-1	TRBD2	TGTGCCTGGAGTGTAGGCCTGGACTGGCGGGGGTCCGAAGGTAATGAGCAGTTCTTC	CAWSVGLDWRGSEGNEQFF
.	TRBV5-1	TRBJ2-3	TRBD2	TGCGCCAGCAGCCCAAGGACTAGTAACACAGATACGCAGTATTTT	CASSPRTSNTDTQYF
.	TRBV10-1	TRBJ1-1	.	TGCGCCAGCAGTGAAAGTAGAGACACTGAAGCTTTCTTT	CASSESRDTEAFF
.	TRBV4-2	TRBJ2-1	.	TGTGCCAGCAGCCGCGCAAAAGGGGGGGGCTCCTACAATGAGCAGTTCTTC	CASSRAKGGGSYNEQFF
.	TRBV7-8	TRBJ1-1	.	TGTGCCAGCAGCGCGTTACAGGGTCCCACTGAAGCTTTCTTT	CASSALQGPTEAFF
.	TRBV19	TRBJ1-2	TRBD1	TGTGCCAGTAGTATTTTGACAGGGGGGAAAGGCTACACCTTC	CASSILTGGKGYTF
.	TRBV4-1	TRBJ1-5	.	TGCGCCAGCAGCCAAGTTGGGGCCGGCAATCAGCCCCAGCATTTT	CASSQVGAGNQPQHF
.	TRBV10-3	TRBJ2-3	.	TGTGCCATCAGTGACCATGGACTGGCTAGCACAGATACGCAGTATTTT	CAISDHGLASTDTQYF
once	TRBV19	TRBJ1-6	TRBD1	TGTGGGACAGGGGGTACCTATAATTCACCCCTCCACTTT	CGTGGTYNSPLHF
.	TRBV11-2	TRBJ2-7	.	TGTGCCAGCAGCCCCTACGGTAGCGGTAACAGAAACGAGCAGTACTTC	CASSPYGSGNRNEQYF
.	TRBV5-1	TRBJ2-1	TRBD2	TGCGCCAGCACTCCCGGGGGGGAGCGATCGAGCTCCTACAATGAGCAGTTCTTC	CASTPGGERSSSYNEQFF
.	TRBV14	TRBJ2-1	TRBD2	TGTGCCAGCAGCCCGGGACTAGCGGGAGAACTCCTAAATGAGCAGTTCTTC	CASSPGLAGELLNEQFF
.	TRBV5-1	TRBJ2-3	TRBD1	TGCGCCAGCAGCGCCTCCGGGACAGGGGGCATGGAAGATACGCAGTATTTT	CASSASGTGGMEDTQYF
.	TRBV27	TRBJ1-2	.	TGTGCCAGCAGGGATGGGGGACTAGATGGCTACACCTTC	CASRDGGLDGYTF
.	TRBV6-6	TRBJ1-5	TRBD1	TGTGCCAGCAGTTACTCGAAGCAGGGGGCTCAGCCCCAGCATTTT	CASSYSKQGAQPQHF
.	TRBV5-1	TRBJ1-4	.	TGCGCCAGCAGCTTGGTTATGCGGGATGAAAAACTGTTTTTT	CASSLVMRDEKLFF
.	TRBV30	TRBJ2-5	.	TGTGCCTGGAGTAGTAGTACAGACGGTCCGGAGTACTTC	CAWSSSTDGPEYF
.	TRBV5-1	TRBJ2-5	TRBD1	TGCGCCAGCAGCTGGACAGGGGTACAGGAGACCCAGTACTTC	CASSWTGVQETQYF
.	TRBV4-1	TRBJ2-2	.	TGCGCCAGCACTCCGAACACCGGGGAGCTGTTTTTT	CASTPNTGELFF
many	TRBV12-5	TRBJ1-1	.	TGTGCTAGTGGTTATCTTTTGAACACTGAAGCTTTCTTT	CASGYLLNTEAFF
.	TRBV6-5	TRBJ1-5	TRBD1	TGTGCCAGCAGCAGAGACAGGGGTGGCAATCAGCCCCAGCATTTT	CASSRDRGGNQPQHF
.	TRBV5-1	TRBJ1-3	.	TGCGCCAGCAGCTTGCGAAGCCTTCTAACAGGGGGAAACACCATATATTTT	CASSLRSLLTGGNTIYF
.	TRBV5-1	TRBJ2-5	TRBD1	TGCGCCAGCAGCCCTGGGACAGAAGAGACCCAGTACTTC	CASSPGTEETQYF
.	TRBV7-9	TRBJ2-7	TRBD1	TGTGCCAGCAGCGGGCCCCGGGACAGGGGCTCCTACGAGCAGTACTTC	CASSGPRDRGSYEQYF
.	TRBV2	TRBJ2-1	TRBD2	TGTGCCAGCATGGGGGGGTCCAATGAGCAGTTCTTC	CASMGGSNEQFF
few	TRBV11-2	TRBJ2-7	.	TGTGCCAGCAGCTTAGATGGGTGGAACAGGGACCTCCACTTC	CASSLDGWNRDLHF